A few counts support the clone carrying this TCR beta chain. Its target is unknown. Researchers tagged individual cDNA molecules with unique molecular identifiers. TCRdb called the 5' RACE reads again in MiXCR, with one record for every CDR3 protein. The sample has around 86,000 distinct CDR3 sequences; roughly 15% are singletons. V lost 3 bases to trimming and J lost 0 bases, with 9 bases between them. The CDR3 is 15 residues long. The germline gives CDR1 SGHNT, CDR2 YYREEE (reference sequence). This sample was included in a study of early T cells in non-severe SARS-CoV-2 infection. Study-level background: RNA in bulk from unsorted whole blood was sequenced, and chains were unpaired. Study-wide results and caveats: Anti-spike CD8 responses were favored by VDJdb matching, which missed private and CD4 specificities.

Sequenced: whole blood. The sequence derives from an adult who was a healthcare worker with PCR-confirmed SARS-CoV-2 infection or an uninfected control (not recorded which). The V and J genes are TRBV5-4 and TRBJ2-2, with D perhaps TRBD1 or TRBD2 (5 bases each). In DNA, the CDR3 is TGTGCCAGCAGCTCCCTGGGGGCGAACACCGGGGAGCTGTTTTTT. Translating gives CASSSLGANTGELFF.